This T cell receptor (beta chain) was retrieved from a study of identifying expanded T cells in peripheral blood. Here immunoSEQ multiplex PCR was the method, and the copy in TCRdb shows in-frame clones only, minus some. The table lists around 94,000 clones, approximately 81% of them singletons. Germline CDR1 SGDLS, CDR2 YYNGEE. Trimming cost V 0 bases and J 3 bases, with 13 bases left between them. The CDR3 length is 15 residues. Study results and caveats: Over around two and four weeks, about 17 and 20 clones changed, versus more than 1 between replicates.

Of note for this clone: Antigen: not known.

No infections or other immune events were documented during collection. Sequencing was done on a sample of blood. The genes are TRBV9 and TRBJ2-7, with D uncertain. The receptor's source is a person aged 18 to 75 in good health. CDR3 DNA sequence: TGTGCCAGCAGCGTAGACCGAGCCTGGGGCTACGAGCAGTACTTC. This codes for CASSVDRAWGYEQYF.